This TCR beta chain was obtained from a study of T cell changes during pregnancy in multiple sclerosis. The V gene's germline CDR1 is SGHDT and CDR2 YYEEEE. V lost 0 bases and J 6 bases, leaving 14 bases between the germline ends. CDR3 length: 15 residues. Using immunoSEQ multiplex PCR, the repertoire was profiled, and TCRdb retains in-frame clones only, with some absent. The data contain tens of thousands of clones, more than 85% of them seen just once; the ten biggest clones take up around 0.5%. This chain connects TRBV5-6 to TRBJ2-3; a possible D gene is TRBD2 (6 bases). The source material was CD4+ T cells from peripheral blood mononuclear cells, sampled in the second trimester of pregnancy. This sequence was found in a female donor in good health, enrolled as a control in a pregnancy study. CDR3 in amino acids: CASSLVGSGRDTQYF. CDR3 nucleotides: TGTGCCAGCAGCTTGGTTGGGTCGGGGAGGGATACGCAGTATTTT. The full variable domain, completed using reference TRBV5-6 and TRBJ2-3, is DAGVTQSPTHLIKTRGQQVTLRCSPKSGHDTVSWYQQALGQGPQFIFQYYEEEERQRGNFPDRFSGHQFPNYSSELNVNALLLGDSALYLCASSLVGSGRDTQYFGPGTRLTVL.